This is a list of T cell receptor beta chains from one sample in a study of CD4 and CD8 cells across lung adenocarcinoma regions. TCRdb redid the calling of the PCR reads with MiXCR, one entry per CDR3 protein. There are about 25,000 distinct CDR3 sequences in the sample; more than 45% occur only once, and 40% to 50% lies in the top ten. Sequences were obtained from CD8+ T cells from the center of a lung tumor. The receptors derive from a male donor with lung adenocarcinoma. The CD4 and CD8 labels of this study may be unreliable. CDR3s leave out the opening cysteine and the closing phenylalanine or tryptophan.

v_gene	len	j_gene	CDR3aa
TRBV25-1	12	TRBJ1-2	ASSAGQGSYGYT
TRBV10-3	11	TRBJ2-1	AATSGGGNEQF
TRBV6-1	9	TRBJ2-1	ASSEQETQF
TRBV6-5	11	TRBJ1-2	ASSLGQTYGYT
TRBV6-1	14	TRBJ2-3	ASSDAGLGVKNTQY
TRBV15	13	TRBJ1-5	ATSRDREGGQPQH
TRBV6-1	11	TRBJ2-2	ASSEDNTGELF
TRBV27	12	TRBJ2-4	RGSGLWGKNTQY
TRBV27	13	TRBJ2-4	ASSLSGVSYNEQY
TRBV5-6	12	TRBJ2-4	ASSSIAGMNIQY
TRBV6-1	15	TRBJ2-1	ASKSGLADSSYNEQF
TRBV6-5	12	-	ASRPDRGPYEQY
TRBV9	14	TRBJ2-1	ASSLMGQGFPNEQF
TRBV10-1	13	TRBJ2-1	ASSDAGAPGEEQF
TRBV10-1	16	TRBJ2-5	ASSTTGGGQRDKETQY
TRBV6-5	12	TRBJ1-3	ASRGTASGNTIY
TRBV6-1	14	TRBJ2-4	ASSEAGPGVKDIQY
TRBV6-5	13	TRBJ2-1	ASSYPGQVFNEQF
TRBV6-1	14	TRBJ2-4	ASSEAGLWARDMQY
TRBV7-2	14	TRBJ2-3	ASRLASGRVADTQY
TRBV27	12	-	ASSPLGGKDTQY
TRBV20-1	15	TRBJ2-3	SAPRGTSGRVTDTQY
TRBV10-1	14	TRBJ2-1	ASSESGAGEKNKQF
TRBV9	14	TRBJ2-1	ASSVGLAGVGDEQF
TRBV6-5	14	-	ASSYGVSASVNEQY
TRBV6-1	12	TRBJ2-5	ASSAGLLGETQY
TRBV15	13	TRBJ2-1	ATSPKDRGGNEQF
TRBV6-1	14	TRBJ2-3	ASGEAGGRDQDTQY
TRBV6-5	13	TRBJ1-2	ASSYGLGGSNGYT
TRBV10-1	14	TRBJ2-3	ASSRVGQGGTDTQY
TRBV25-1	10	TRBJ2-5	ASSEYGETQY
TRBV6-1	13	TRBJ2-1	ASSNGLAGYNEQF
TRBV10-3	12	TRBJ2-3	AGSAGLGTDTQY
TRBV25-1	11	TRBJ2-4	ASSGLAKDTQY
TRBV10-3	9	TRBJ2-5	AVGGPETQY
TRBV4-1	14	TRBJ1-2	ASSQDGTVPDYGYT
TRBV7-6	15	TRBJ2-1	ASSRTVAGGSHNEQF
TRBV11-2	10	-	ASSLYYNEQY
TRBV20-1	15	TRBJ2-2	SARDRGPSGITGELF
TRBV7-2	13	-	ASSLEGMITGEQY
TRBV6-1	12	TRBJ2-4	ASTGLGAKDIQY